A single sample is the source of the 28 T cell receptor beta chains below, sequenced in a study of blood T cell repertoires in COVID-19. Generated by immunoSEQ multiplex PCR, the TCRdb table keeps only in-frame clones and is missing some. Among about 150,000 clones listed, 75% to 90% were seen once. The sequenced sample consisted of peripheral blood. These receptor sequences come from a woman between 55 and 75 years old with COVID-19, enrolled during active disease.

This CDR3 reads CASSTGGQNEQFF. The CDR3 nucleotides read TGTGCCAGCAGTACAGGGGGCCAGAATGAGCAGTTCTTC. The rearrangement links TRBV6-5 to TRBJ2-1; 9 nucleotides align to TRBD1. This CDR3 has 13 residues. The V gene end was trimmed by 5 bases and the J gene end by 7 bases; junction bases not matched to a gene: 3. CDR1 and CDR2 (germline): MNHEY, SVGAGI.

The chain recombines TRBV16 with TRBJ2-7, with D hard to call. V was trimmed by 6 bases and J by 6 bases, leaving 15 bases between them. Germline lookup yields CDR1 KGHSY and CDR2 FQNENV. There are 13 residues in the CDR3. The CDR3 DNA is TGTGCCAGCAGTCCCTCGACTTCTACCGAGCAGTACTTC. This translates into CASSPSTSTEQYF.

The V call is TRBV6-1, the J call TRBJ2-5, with 9 bases fitting TRBD2. The CDR3 sequence is 16 residues long. From germline, CDR1 is MNHNS and CDR2 SASEGT. The V gene end was trimmed by 2 bases and the J gene end by 4 bases; junction bases not matched to a gene: 8. The DNA for the CDR3 is TGTGCCAGCAGTGAACTAGGGCGGGGGGGCGGAGAGACCCAGTACTTC. It encodes CASSELGRGGGETQYF.

This chain connects TRBV7-3 to TRBJ2-2, with D unclear. Trimming stripped 2 bases from V and 6 bases from J, with 7 bases between. The CDR3 covers 13 residues. Germline CDR1 SGHTA, CDR2 FQGTGA. The CDR3 loop reads CASSLESSGELFF. CDR3 nucleotides: TGTGCCAGCAGCTTAGAGTCGTCCGGGGAGCTGTTTTTT.

This clone has a handful of counts. V and J are TRBV19 and TRBJ1-5; TRBD1 is a possible D gene (6 bases). In germline, CDR1 is LNHDA, CDR2 SQIVND (reference sequence). V lost 5 bases and J lost 5, with 13 bases in between. The CDR3 sequence is 14 residues long. The CDR3 DNA follows: TGTGCCAGTAGTCCTACAGGGAGGGATCAGCCCCAGCATTTT. Its protein is CASSPTGRDQPQHF.

The chain carries TRBV5-8 and TRBJ2-5; no clear D. Trimming left V 5 bases short and J 2 bases short, with 4 bases between. The CDR3 has 11 residues. The germline gives CDR1 SGHTS, CDR2 YDEGEE. The CDR3 sequence: CASRLQETQYF. In DNA, the CDR3 is TGTGCCAGCAGACTTCAAGAGACCCAGTACTTC.

The chain is built from TRBV12-3 or TRBV12-4 and TRBJ1-5; 10 bases match TRBD1. V was clipped by 6 bases and J by 7 bases; unmatched bases: 3. CDR3 length: 13 amino acids. CDR3 loop: CASRGQGNQPQHF. The CDR3 DNA reads as TGTGCCAGCAGGGGACAGGGGAACCAGCCCCAGCATTTT.

This clone was recorded a few times. The CDR3 sequence: CAWGRQGLAEAFF. The DNA for the CDR3 is TGTGCCTGGGGTAGACAGGGTCTCGCTGAAGCTTTCTTT. The J gene is TRBJ1-1, the V gene TRBV30; TRBD1 agrees at 7 bases. This CDR3 is built from 13 residues. Germline assignment: CDR1 GTSNPN and CDR2 SVGIG (reference sequence). V lost 5 bases, J lost 6 bases, and 9 bases stayed unmatched.

This chain joins TRBV4-2 and TRBJ2-2; 11 positions agree with TRBD2. This CDR3 is 18 amino acids long. The trim removed 0 bases at V and 2 bases at J, leaving 5 bases unmatched. CDR1 is LGHNA and CDR2 is YNFKEQ in the germline V gene. The CDR3 sequence: CASSQDPSGGFNTGELFF. The CDR3 bases are TGTGCCAGCAGCCAAGATCCTAGCGGGGGGTTTAACACCGGGGAGCTGTTTTTT.

This clone was seen once. J is TRBJ1-1 and V is TRBV5-1; 11 bases match TRBD1. V was clipped by 4 bases and J by 4 bases; unmatched bases: 6. This CDR3 is 15 amino acids long. Germline-derived CDR1 and CDR2 are SGHRS and YFSETQ. This CDR3 is CASSPGQGASTEAFF. The CDR3 DNA sequence: TGCGCCAGCAGCCCAGGACAGGGGGCGAGCACTGAAGCTTTCTTT.

The J gene is TRBJ2-3, the V gene TRBV5-8; D gene unclear. This CDR3 is 13 amino acids long. V gave up 3 bases and J gave up 2 bases, with 7 bases separating them. Germline V gene lookup returns CDR1 SGHTS and CDR2 YDEGEE. This CDR3 is CASSYADTDTQYF. CDR3 in DNA: TGTGCCAGCAGCTATGCAGACACAGATACGCAGTATTTT.

The chain recombines TRBV7-9 with TRBJ2-7; 14 bases are a match to TRBD2. J lost 4 bases, V lost 7 bases, and 15 bases had no gene match. The germline V gene has CDR1 SEHNR and CDR2 FQNEAQ (reference sequence). The CDR3 sequence is 18 residues long. This chain's CDR3 is CASNRPGLAGDTRYEQYF. Written as DNA, the CDR3 is TGTGCCAGCAACCGCCCGGGACTAGCGGGGGACACAAGATACGAGCAGTACTTC.

This rearrangement joins TRBV18 to TRBJ2-7, with TRBD1 matching 8 bases. J lost 2 bases, V lost 2 bases, and 8 bases had no gene match. Germline V lookup: CDR1 KGHSH, CDR2 LQKENI. This CDR3 comprises 16 residues. Here the CDR3 reads CASSPVGRQGTYEQYF. The CDR3 DNA sequence: TGTGCCAGCTCACCAGTTGGTAGACAGGGGACCTACGAGCAGTACTTC. Filled out from reference TRBV18 and TRBJ2-7, the complete variable domain reads NAGVMQNPRHLVRRRGQEARLRCSPMKGHSHVYWYRQLPEEGLKFMVYLQKENIIDESGMPKERFSAEFPKEGPSILRIQQVVRGDSAAYFCASSPVGRQGTYEQYFGPGTRLTVT.

The chain joins TRBV3-1 (or the pseudogene TRBV3-2) to TRBJ2-1, with D uncertain. CDR1 and CDR2 (germline): LGHDT, YNNKEL (reference sequence). The CDR3 length is 12 residues. V was trimmed by 3 bases and J by 11 bases, leaving 11 bases between them. CDR3 sequence: CASSQVDSKQFF. The CDR3, as DNA: TGTGCCAGCAGCCAGGTCGACTCTAAGCAGTTCTTC.

This rearrangement joins TRBV27 to TRBJ1-1, with 7 bases identical to TRBD1. This CDR3 comprises 15 residues. The junction had 6 bases not matched to a gene; V was cut back by 4 bases and J by 1 base. CDR1 and CDR2 (germline): MNHEY, SMNVEV (reference sequence). Written as DNA, the CDR3 is TGTGCCAGCAGTTCCCTCGGGACAGCGAACACTGAAGCTTTCTTT. This translates into CASSSLGTANTEAFF.

This chain links TRBV5-1 with TRBJ2-7, with 9 positions matching TRBD2. The J segment lost 2 bases and the V segment lost 0 bases, leaving 0 bases of the junction unmatched. The germline gives CDR1 SGHRS, CDR2 YFSETQ. The length of the CDR3 is 14 residues. CDR3: CASSLASGAYEQYF. The CDR3 coding sequence is TGCGCCAGCAGCTTGGCTAGCGGGGCCTACGAGCAGTACTTC.

This clone was observed a few times. The chain uses TRBV5-1 and TRBJ2-1; TRBD1 matches 7 bases. This CDR3 spans 15 amino acids. Germline V gives CDR1 SGHRS, CDR2 YFSETQ. The V gene end was trimmed by 4 bases and the J gene end by 4 bases; junction bases not matched to a gene: 8. This chain's CDR3 is CASSNDRDDYNEQFF. The CDR3 DNA reads TGCGCCAGCAGCAATGACAGGGATGATTACAATGAGCAGTTCTTC.

The V call is TRBV23-1, the J call TRBJ2-1; D gene ambiguous. TRBV23-1 is flagged as an ORF with uncertain function. This CDR3 contains 18 residues. Deletions cut 3 bases from V and 4 bases from J, with 22 bases between. CDR3 sequence: CASSHPRVFVGWYNEQFF. The CDR3, as DNA: TGCGCCAGCAGTCACCCCCGGGTCTTCGTCGGGTGGTACAATGAGCAGTTCTTC.

The chain combines TRBV21-1 with TRBJ2-3; no DNA check was done on the table's D call, TRBD2. TRBV21-1 is annotated as a pseudogene. This CDR3 is 13 amino acids long. CDR3 loop: CASSTRGLDTQYF. CDR3 nucleotide sequence: TGTGCCAGCAGCACGCGGGGACTGGATACGCAGTATTTT.

This clone has only one observation. The V gene is TRBV7-2, the J gene TRBJ1-6; the match to TRBD1 covers 9 bases. Germline V lookup: CDR1 SGHTA, CDR2 FQGNSA. The CDR3 is 15 residues long. V was pared by 4 bases and J by 9 bases, with 7 bases of the junction left unmatched. CDR3 loop: CASSSTRDRVSPLHF. For the CDR3, the DNA is TGTGCCAGCAGCTCGACACGGGACAGGGTTTCACCCCTCCACTTT. Full variable domain (missing parts from reference TRBV7-2 and TRBJ1-6): GAGVSQSPSNKVTEKGKDVELRCDPISGHTALYWYRQSLGQGLEFLIYFQGNSAPDKSGLPSDRFSAERTGGSVSTLTIQRTQQEDSAVYLCASSSTRDRVSPLHFGNGTRLTVT.

The chain is built from TRBV5-1 and TRBJ1-4; 9 nucleotides align to TRBD1. Trimming cost V 1 base and J 8 bases; bases outside gene matches: 6. There are 15 residues in the CDR3. CDR1 is SGHRS and CDR2 is YFSETQ in the germline V gene. In nucleotides, the CDR3 is TGCGCCAGCAGCTTGTCCGGGACAGGGACCGAAAAACTGTTTTTT. This sequence encodes CASSLSGTGTEKLFF.

This chain links TRBV11-3 with TRBJ2-1; TRBD2 matches 11 bases. The CDR3 extends over 17 amino acids. Germline V gene sequence: CDR1 SGHNT, CDR2 YENEEA. J gave up 5 bases and V 1 base, and 7 bases lay outside the gene matches. CDR3 nucleotides: TGTGCCAGCAGCTTAGGTTCGGGACTAGCGGAGGACAATGAGCAGTTCTTC. The encoded protein is CASSLGSGLAEDNEQFF.

This chain connects TRBV10-3 to TRBJ2-5, with TRBD2 matching over 8 bases. Germline V gene data show CDR1 as ENHRY and CDR2 as SYGVKD. V trimming: 4 bases; J trimming: 1 base; junction bases outside the gene matches: 5. The CDR3 spans 15 residues. The DNA for the CDR3 is TGTGCCATCAGTGTTAATGCGGGGGGCCAAGAGACCCAGTACTTC. It specifies CAISVNAGGQETQYF.

V is TRBV27 and J is TRBJ2-7; 9 nucleotides align to TRBD1. Germline-derived CDR1 and CDR2 are MNHEY and SMNVEV (reference sequence). This CDR3 is 13 amino acids long. V gave up 6 bases and J gave up 3 bases; unmatched junction bases: 3. Written as DNA, the CDR3 is TGTGCCAGCAGCCGGGACAGGGACTACGAGCAGTACTTC. This gives the protein CASSRDRDYEQYF.

V usage is TRBV5-1 and J usage is TRBJ2-7, with TRBD2 matching 7 bases. The junction had 8 bases not matched to a gene; V was cut back by 3 bases and J by 5 bases. The germline CDR1 and CDR2 sequences are SGHRS and YFSETQ. CDR3 length equals 14 residues. CDR3 protein: CASSYPREGNEQYF. In DNA, the CDR3 is TGCGCCAGCAGCTACCCCAGGGAGGGAAACGAGCAGTACTTC.

The chain joins TRBV5-1 to TRBJ2-3, with 7 bases lining up with TRBD2. Looked up from germline, CDR1 is SGHRS and CDR2 is YFSETQ. The CDR3 runs to 14 residues. The J segment lost 6 bases and the V segment lost 4 bases, leaving 8 bases of the junction unmatched. As DNA, the CDR3 is TGCGCCAGCAGCCAGGGACTACTAGGGGATACGCAGTATTTT. It specifies CASSQGLLGDTQYF. The variable domain in full, with the rest retrieved from reference TRBV5-1 and TRBJ2-3, is KAGVTQTPRYLIKTRGQQVTLSCSPISGHRSVSWYQQTPGQGLQFLFEYFSETQRNKGNFPGRFSGRQFSNSRSEMNVSTLELGDSALYLCASSQGLLGDTQYFGPGTRLTVL.

The chain carries TRBV29-1 and TRBJ2-2; possibly TRBD1 for D (6 bases). Germline V gene sequence: CDR1 SQVTM, CDR2 ANQGSEA. The length of the CDR3 is 13 residues. Trimming stripped 6 bases from V and 4 bases from J, with 12 bases between. CDR3 nucleotide sequence: TGCAGCGTAGAGACAGGATCCACCGGGGAGCTGTTTTTT. Encoded protein: CSVETGSTGELFF.

The chain carries TRBV11-2 and TRBJ2-1, with no clear D. The V end was cut by 0 bases, the J end by 4 bases, with 7 bases between. The CDR3 sequence is 14 residues long. Germline V gene data show CDR1 as SGHAT and CDR2 as FQNNGV. The CDR3 DNA sequence: TGTGCCAGCAGCTTAGAGAGATTATACAATGAGCAGTTCTTC. Its translation is CASSLERLYNEQFF. Together with reference TRBV11-2 and TRBJ2-1, the CDR3 gives the full variable domain: EAGVAQSPRYKIIEKRQSVAFWCNPISGHATLYWYQQILGQGPKLLIQFQNNGVVDDSQLPKDRFSAERLKGVDSTLKIQPAKLEDSAVYLCASSLERLYNEQFFGPGTRLTVL.